The 30 T cell receptor beta chains reported below all come from one sample, sequenced in a study of T cell repertoires in cytomegalovirus infection. TCRdb itself ran the reads through MiXCR, one entry per CDR3 protein. The data contain about 490,000 distinct CDR3 sequences, approximately 10% of them seen just once; the ten biggest clones take up 10%. The sequenced sample consisted of PBMCs. These TCRs come from a human donor in good health (CMV status not recorded). Some clones in this sample may be carry-over from other donors' samples.

In its sample, this clonotype was seen a few times. The rearrangement links TRBV2 to TRBJ2-1; the D gene is possibly TRBD1 (6 bases). The length of the CDR3 is 14 residues. V gave up 8 bases and J gave up 4 bases, with 15 bases separating them. Germline CDR1 reads SNHLY; CDR2 reads FYNNEI. CDR3 region: CASGTRTAYNEQFF. Here the CDR3 DNA reads TGTGCCAGCGGCACCCGGACAGCTTACAATGAGCAGTTCTTC.

This clonotype has more than one count but fewer than ten. The chain combines TRBV6-1 with TRBJ2-1, with TRBD2 matching over 9 bases. This CDR3 spans 16 amino acids. Unmatched junction bases numbered 13, after V lost 5 bases and J lost 8 bases. The germline gives CDR1 MNHNS, CDR2 SASEGT. This chain's CDR3 is CASSQGTSPLLYEQFF. CDR3 DNA: TGTGCCAGCAGTCAGGGGACTAGCCCCTTGCTATATGAGCAGTTCTTC.

This clonotype was detected many times. CDR3 amino acids: CASIPGGFEAFF. CDR3 sequence (DNA): TGTGCCAGCATCCCAGGGGGGTTTGAAGCTTTCTTT. The V and J genes are TRBV7-2 and TRBJ1-1, with 7 bases aligning to TRBD1. CDR3 length equals 12 residues. Germline V gene data show CDR1 as SGHTA and CDR2 as FQGNSA. The J segment lost 7 bases and the V segment lost 7 bases, leaving 6 bases of the junction unmatched.

In its sample, this clonotype was seen many times. The V and J genes are TRBV12-3 or TRBV12-4 and TRBJ1-2; D ambiguous. CDR3 length: 13 residues. Trimming shortened V by 3 bases and J by 8 bases, and 13 bases separated the two germline ends. The CDR3 nucleotides are TGTGCCAGCAGTTTTAACGGGGTTGAAGGCTACACCTTC. Translating it yields CASSFNGVEGYTF.

This clonotype occurred many times. The CDR3 loop reads CASPKRTGLNTDTQYF. CDR3 DNA sequence: TGTGCCAGCCCAAAGAGGACAGGGCTTAACACAGATACGCAGTATTTT. The chain joins TRBV7-9 to TRBJ2-3, with TRBD1 matching 8 bases. Germline trimming cut 8 bases from V and 2 bases from J; bases unmatched to any gene: 12. Germline values: CDR1 SEHNR, CDR2 FQNEAQ (reference sequence). The CDR3 runs to 16 residues.

This clonotype was seen a few times. This rearrangement joins TRBV18 to TRBJ2-3; D is unclear. The CDR3 spans 15 residues. CDR1 and CDR2 (germline): KGHSH, LQKENI. The V and J ends lost 3 bases and 4 bases respectively, with 14 bases between them. For the CDR3, the DNA is TGTGCCAGCTCACCTTCCCCGCCGTCATCAGATACGCAGTATTTT. Its protein is CASSPSPPSSDTQYF.

The table lists this clonotype with a few counts. The genes are TRBV18 and TRBJ2-5; TRBD2 aligns across 8 bases. Looked up from germline, CDR1 is KGHSH and CDR2 is LQKENI. V was clipped by 4 bases and J by 5 bases; unmatched bases: 6. The CDR3 runs to 14 residues. For the CDR3, the DNA is TGTGCCAGCTCACAAGGACTAGCTCCTGAGACCCAGTACTTC. It encodes CASSQGLAPETQYF.

This clonotype was observed a handful of times. The chain couples TRBV3-1 to TRBJ2-2, with D possibly matching TRBD2 (6 bases). V was shortened by 3 bases and J by 5 bases, with 16 bases between the two germline ends. Germline V gene data show CDR1 as LGHDT and CDR2 as YNNKEL (reference sequence). The CDR3 extends over 16 amino acids. The CDR3 coding sequence is TGTGCCAGCAGCCACGGAAACGGGGGAAGGACCGGGGAGCTGTTTTTT. Encoded protein: CASSHGNGGRTGELFF.

V is TRBV7-9 and J is TRBJ2-5; 10 nucleotides align to TRBD1. There are 16 residues in the CDR3. V shed 3 bases and J 3 bases; nucleotides not matched to a gene: 7. CDR1 is SEHNR and CDR2 is FQNEAQ in the germline V gene (reference sequence). The CDR3 spells CASSLRQGATKETQYF. As DNA, the CDR3 is TGTGCCAGCAGCTTGAGACAGGGGGCGACGAAAGAGACCCAGTACTTC. Full variable domain (remainder filled in from reference TRBV7-9 and TRBJ2-5): DTGVSQNPRHKITKRGQNVTFRCDPISEHNRLYWYRQTLGQGPEFLTYFQNEAQLEKSRLLSDRFSAERPKGSFSTLEIQRTEQGDSAMYLCASSLRQGATKETQYFGPGTRLLVL.

This clonotype was detected only a few times. The chain is built from TRBV15 and TRBJ2-1; 9 bases are a match to TRBD2. The ends lost 0 bases at V and 6 bases at J; junction bases unmatched: 6. Germline CDR1 is LNHNV and CDR2 is YYDKDF (reference sequence). The CDR3 is made up of 16 amino acids. Written as DNA, the CDR3 is TGTGCCACCAGCAGAGATCTCGCTAGCGGGACCAATGAGCAGTTCTTC. Encoded protein: CATSRDLASGTNEQFF.

This clonotype was recorded at least ten times. The chain employs TRBV7-2 and TRBJ1-4, with D tentatively TRBD1 (6 bases). Trimming stripped 5 bases from V and 0 bases from J, with 16 bases between. Per the germline V gene, CDR1 is SGHTA and CDR2 is FQGNSA. The CDR3 spans 17 residues. CDR3 amino acids: CASSARTVAATNEKLFF. In DNA, the CDR3 is TGTGCCAGCAGCGCCCGGACAGTAGCCGCAACTAATGAAAAACTGTTTTTT.

The chain is built from TRBV9 and TRBJ1-5; D is possibly TRBD1 (6 bases). CDR3 length: 16 amino acids. V lost 2 bases to trimming and J lost 11 bases, with 23 bases between them. Germline values: CDR1 SGDLS, CDR2 YYNGEE. The CDR3: CASSVGGQPEVGSQHF. In DNA form, the CDR3 reads TGTGCCAGCAGCGTCGGTGGACAGCCCGAGGTTGGATCCCAGCATTTT.

This clonotype has ten or more counts. This chain uses TRBV7-9 with TRBJ2-2; D call uncertain. Germline V gene sequence: CDR1 SEHNR, CDR2 FQNEAQ (reference sequence). The CDR3 is made up of 15 amino acids. V lost 1 base and J 3 bases, leaving 9 bases between the germline ends. CDR3 protein: CASSLEVGYTGELFF. In DNA form, the CDR3 reads TGTGCCAGCAGCTTAGAGGTCGGGTACACCGGGGAGCTGTTTTTT.

This clonotype was detected ten times or more. DNA of the CDR3: TGTGCCAGCAGCTCAACCCCAATCACCGGGACAGGGAATCAGCCCCAGCATTTT. Translating it yields CASSSTPITGTGNQPQHF. The genes are TRBV7-8 and TRBJ1-5, with TRBD1 identical over 9 bases. The CDR3 extends over 18 amino acids. The V and J ends lost 4 bases and 4 bases, in that order; junction bases with no gene match: 14. Germline V gives CDR1 SGHVS, CDR2 FQNEAQ. Looking up the rest from reference TRBV7-8 and TRBJ1-5 gives the full variable domain: GAGVSQSPRYKVAKRGQDVALRCDPISGHVSLFWYQQALGQGPEFLTYFQNEAQLDKSGLPSDRFFAERPEGSVSTLKIQRTQQEDSAVYLCASSSTPITGTGNQPQHFGDGTRLSIL.

This clonotype was seen many times. The chain joins TRBV10-3 to TRBJ1-2; TRBD1 matches at 8 bases. V lost 8 bases, J lost 4 bases, and 12 bases stayed unmatched. The germline CDR1 and CDR2 sequences are ENHRY and SYGVKD. CDR3 length equals 15 residues. For the CDR3, the DNA is TGTGCCATCCTTACCCGGACAGGGAACCTCTATGGCTACACCTTC. As protein: CAILTRTGNLYGYTF.

The sample holds many counts of this clonotype. The V call is TRBV6-6, the J call TRBJ2-1, with no clear D. The CDR3 length is 15 residues. V gave up 5 bases and J gave up 0 bases, with 11 bases separating them. Germline loops: CDR1 MNHNY, CDR2 SVGAGI (reference sequence). The CDR3 loop is CASSQYASSYNEQFF. The CDR3 bases are TGTGCCAGCAGTCAATACGCCAGCTCCTACAATGAGCAGTTCTTC.

This clonotype came up many times. The rearrangement links TRBV7-8 to TRBJ1-2; TRBD1 matches 10 bases. J was trimmed by 2 bases and V by 4 bases; bases with no gene match: 7. The CDR3 contains 16 residues. CDR1 is SGHVS, CDR2 FQNEAQ, per germline. CDR3 sequence (DNA): TGTGCCAGCAGCTCACGCGGGACAGGGGCCAACTATGGCTACACCTTC. Its translation: CASSSRGTGANYGYTF. The variable domain in full, with the rest retrieved from reference TRBV7-8 and TRBJ1-2, is GAGVSQSPRYKVAKRGQDVALRCDPISGHVSLFWYQQALGQGPEFLTYFQNEAQLDKSGLPSDRFFAERPEGSVSTLKIQRTQQEDSAVYLCASSSRGTGANYGYTFGSGTRLTVV.

Ten or more counts support this clonotype. The chain carries TRBV5-5 and TRBJ2-7, with D unclear. The CDR3 has 15 amino acids. CDR1 and CDR2 from the germline V gene are SGHKS and YYEKEE (reference sequence). V lost 0 bases to trimming and J lost 0 bases, with 10 bases between them. Written as DNA, the CDR3 is TGTGCCAGCAGCTTGGCGGGTCCAGGCTCCTACGAGCAGTACTTC. Its translation is CASSLAGPGSYEQYF.

This clonotype has ten or more counts. The chain recombines TRBV29-1 with TRBJ1-1; D possibly corresponds to TRBD1 (5 bases). The V gene's germline CDR1 is SQVTM and CDR2 ANQGSEA. The V and J ends lost 6 bases and 1 base respectively, with 12 bases between them. The CDR3 is 13 amino acids. The CDR3 sequence is CSVAQTANTEAFF. CDR3 nucleotides: TGCAGCGTCGCCCAGACAGCGAACACTGAAGCTTTCTTT.

This chain uses TRBV4-2 with TRBJ1-5; D might be TRBD1 (5 bases). Looked up from germline, CDR1 is LGHNA and CDR2 is YNFKEQ. This CDR3 comprises 15 residues. V lost 0 bases, J lost 6 bases, and 12 bases lay in between. CDR3 sequence: CASSQDQGQGQPQHF. In DNA form, the CDR3 reads TGTGCCAGCAGCCAAGATCAAGGGCAGGGTCAGCCCCAGCATTTT.

This clonotype was observed a few times. The V and J genes are TRBV11-2 and TRBJ2-2; the D gene is possibly TRBD1 (6 bases). Germline V gene lookup returns CDR1 SGHAT and CDR2 FQNNGV. CDR3 size: 14 residues. The V gene lost 1 base and the J gene lost 8 bases, with 11 bases spanning the gap. The CDR3 DNA reads TGTGCCAGCAGCTTAGGGACAGTTTTTGGGGAGCTGTTTTTT. Its translation is CASSLGTVFGELFF.

In its sample, this clonotype was seen many times. The J gene is TRBJ2-5, the V gene TRBV5-1, with a weak D call TRBD1 (6 bases). The CDR3 spans 15 residues. Germline CDR1 and CDR2: SGHRS and YFSETQ. V was trimmed by 4 bases and J by 1 base, leaving 14 bases between them. The CDR3 nucleotides read TGCGCCAGCAGCGCCACAGGGTCTTCCCAAGAGACCCAGTACTTC. It translates to CASSATGSSQETQYF. Together with reference TRBV5-1 and TRBJ2-5, the CDR3 gives the full variable domain: KAGVTQTPRYLIKTRGQQVTLSCSPISGHRSVSWYQQTPGQGLQFLFEYFSETQRNKGNFPGRFSGRQFSNSRSEMNVSTLELGDSALYLCASSATGSSQETQYFGPGTRLLVL.

In its sample, this clonotype was seen many times. The CDR3 sequence: CASSPGQGSGLFF. CDR3 DNA: TGTGCCAGTAGTCCGGGACAAGGATCGGGGCTGTTTTTT. This sequence joins TRBV19 and TRBJ1-4; D possibly corresponds to TRBD1 (6 bases). Trimming took off 5 bases at V and 14 bases at J, with 18 bases between the two ends. Germline V gene sequence: CDR1 LNHDA, CDR2 SQIVND (reference sequence). This CDR3 is built from 13 residues.

This clonotype has at least ten counts. This chain uses TRBV7-2 with TRBJ2-1; no clear D. The CDR3 has 13 amino acids. V gave up 0 bases and J gave up 10 bases, with 10 bases separating them. Germline V lookup: CDR1 SGHTA, CDR2 FQGNSA. The CDR3 DNA reads TGTGCCAGCAGCTTAGCCAGGTCTGGAGAGCAGTTCTTC. Amino acids: CASSLARSGEQFF.

This clonotype has at least ten counts. CDR3 nucleotides: TGCGCCAGCAGCCAAGATCGGGGACGAGGGAGTCACACTGAAGCTTTCTTT. Protein: CASSQDRGRGSHTEAFF. This chain connects TRBV4-1 to TRBJ1-1; D might be TRBD1 (5 bases). V lost 0 bases to trimming and J lost 3 bases, with 17 bases between them. Germline V lookup: CDR1 MGHRA, CDR2 YSYEKL. The CDR3 runs 17 residues.

This clonotype was seen ten or more times. V usage is TRBV12-3 or TRBV12-4 and J usage is TRBJ1-3, with D possibly matching TRBD1 (6 bases). The CDR3 runs to 16 residues. Trimming cost V 1 base and J 2 bases, with 12 bases left between them. CDR3 loop: CASSLGTAFTGNTIYF. The CDR3 DNA reads TGTGCCAGCAGTTTAGGGACAGCCTTCACTGGAAACACCATATATTTT.

Ten or more counts support this clonotype. The J gene is TRBJ2-2, the V gene TRBV7-8, with 13 bases aligning to TRBD2. After removal of 6 bases from V and 7 bases from J, the junction contained 5 bases not matched to a gene. The length of the CDR3 is 15 residues. The germline gives CDR1 SGHVS, CDR2 FQNEAQ. CDR3 sequence (DNA): TGTGCCAGCAGACTAGCGGGAGGGCCAGGCGGGGAGCTGTTTTTT. It yields the protein CASRLAGGPGGELFF.

The V call is TRBV19, the J call TRBJ1-2; 8 positions agree with TRBD1. This CDR3 has 14 residues. Germline V gives CDR1 LNHDA, CDR2 SQIVND (reference sequence). Trimming took 6 bases from V and 2 from J; bases not matched to a gene: 5. The CDR3 region is CASRRRTGNYGYTF. CDR3 nucleotides: TGTGCCAGTAGAAGACGGACAGGGAACTATGGCTACACCTTC. The complete variable domain, with remaining parts taken from reference TRBV19 and TRBJ1-2, reads DGGITQSPKYLFRKEGQNVTLSCEQNLNHDAMYWYRQDPGQGLRLIYYSQIVNDFQKGDIAEGYSVSREKKESFPLTVTSAQKNPTAFYLCASRRRTGNYGYTFGSGTRLTVV.

The gene calls are TRBV29-1 and TRBJ2-2; D might be TRBD2 (5 bases). Germline V gene lookup returns CDR1 SQVTM and CDR2 ANQGSEA. V was clipped by 2 bases and J by 7 bases, with 17 bases between them. The CDR3 is made up of 15 amino acids. The CDR3 loop reads CSVEYGLEVGGELFF. CDR3 bases: TGCAGCGTTGAATACGGGTTGGAGGTTGGCGGGGAGCTGTTTTTT.

This clonotype has ten or more counts. The J gene is TRBJ2-5, the V gene TRBV9; 10 nucleotides match TRBD1. Unmatched junction bases numbered 2, after V lost 3 bases and J lost 0 bases. The V gene's germline CDR1 is SGDLS and CDR2 YYNGEE. The CDR3 contains 15 residues. The CDR3 DNA sequence: TGTGCCAGCAGCGCGGGACAGGGGAACCAAGAGACCCAGTACTTC. It codes for CASSAGQGNQETQYF.